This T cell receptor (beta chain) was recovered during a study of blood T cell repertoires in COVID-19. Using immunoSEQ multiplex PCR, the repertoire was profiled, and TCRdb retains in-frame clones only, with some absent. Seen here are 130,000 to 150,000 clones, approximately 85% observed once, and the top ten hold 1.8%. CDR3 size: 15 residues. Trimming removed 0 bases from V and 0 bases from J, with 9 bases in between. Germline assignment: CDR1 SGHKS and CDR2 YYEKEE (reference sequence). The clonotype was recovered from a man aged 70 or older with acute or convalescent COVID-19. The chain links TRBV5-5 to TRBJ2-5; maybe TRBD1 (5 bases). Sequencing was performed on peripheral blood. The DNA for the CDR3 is TGTGCCAGCAGCTTGGATCCAGGGCACCAAGAGACCCAGTACTTC. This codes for CASSLDPGHQETQYF.